This is a list of T cell receptor beta chains from one sample in a study of cytomegalovirus exposure and HLA in healthy donors. Profiling relied on immunoSEQ multiplex PCR, and the TCRdb table lists in-frame clones only, not all of them. The repertoire consists of some 130,000 clones, with 65% to 90% occurring once and the leading ten covering 0.55% to 0.75%. The material sequenced was PBMCs. Receptors were obtained from a man aged 18-30 years in good health and CMV-seronegative. CDR3s include the opening cysteine and the closing phenylalanine or tryptophan. Each record gives: CDR3 DNA, CDR3 protein, D gene, V gene, clone size, J gene. A D gene is named only where the DNA matches it firmly. Clone size appears in some rows only: once, few, many, or a class for an expanded clone.

CDR3nt: TGTGCCAGCAGTCGCCGGGACAGAGAAAGGTACGAGCAGTACTTC
CDR3aa: CASSRRDRERYEQYF
d_gene: TRBD1
v_gene: TRBV9
abundance: -
j_gene: TRBJ2-7

CDR3nt: TGCGCCAGCAGCGGCAGGGGGGACAACACTGAAGCTTTCTTT
CDR3aa: CASSGRGDNTEAFF
d_gene: TRBD1
v_gene: TRBV5-1
abundance: -
j_gene: TRBJ1-1

CDR3nt: TGCGCCAGCAGCCAGCCGGGGACTGAAGCTTTCTTT
CDR3aa: CASSQPGTEAFF
d_gene: -
v_gene: TRBV4-3
abundance: -
j_gene: TRBJ1-1

CDR3nt: TGTGCCAGTAGTTCCGGGACAGCTTACTCTGGAAACACCATATATTTT
CDR3aa: CASSSGTAYSGNTIYF
d_gene: TRBD1
v_gene: TRBV19
abundance: -
j_gene: TRBJ1-3

CDR3nt: TGCGCCAGCAGCCCGGACAGACCTGGGTGGACTGAAGCTTTCTTT
CDR3aa: CASSPDRPGWTEAFF
d_gene: -
v_gene: TRBV5-1
abundance: -
j_gene: TRBJ1-1

CDR3nt: TGTGCCAGCAGCGTAGATCCAGGGAAGATTCAGGGCGAAAAACTGTTTTTT
CDR3aa: CASSVDPGKIQGEKLFF
d_gene: -
v_gene: TRBV9
abundance: -
j_gene: TRBJ1-4

CDR3nt: TGCGCCAGCAGTGGTGGGACTAGCGGTGGGTTAGAGACCCAGTACTTC
CDR3aa: CASSGGTSGGLETQYF
d_gene: TRBD2
v_gene: TRBV10-1
abundance: few
j_gene: TRBJ2-5

CDR3nt: TGTGCCAGCACCAAGACAGGGTCCCTTGGTACTGAAGCTTTCTTT
CDR3aa: CASTKTGSLGTEAFF
d_gene: TRBD1
v_gene: TRBV27
abundance: -
j_gene: TRBJ1-1

CDR3nt: TGTGCCAGCAGCAGCCCGAGGGAAGCTTTCTTT
CDR3aa: CASSSPREAFF
d_gene: -
v_gene: TRBV21-1
abundance: -
j_gene: TRBJ1-1

CDR3nt: TGCGCCAGCAGCCAACACTGGACTGAAGGGGAGCAGTTCTTC
CDR3aa: CASSQHWTEGEQFF
d_gene: -
v_gene: TRBV4-3
abundance: -
j_gene: TRBJ2-1

CDR3nt: TGTGCCAGCAGCTTGGCCGACAGGGCAAACAATGAGCAGTTCTTC
CDR3aa: CASSLADRANNEQFF
d_gene: TRBD1
v_gene: TRBV5-4
abundance: -
j_gene: TRBJ2-1

CDR3nt: TGCAGCGTTGTGGGTGGGGGGGCTGTGAAGACCCAGTACTTC
CDR3aa: CSVVGGGAVKTQYF
d_gene: -
v_gene: TRBV29-1
abundance: -
j_gene: TRBJ2-5

CDR3nt: TGTGCCAGCAGCTACCCGAGGACAGATTTAACGTTTCTCTCCTACAATGAGCAGTTCTTC
CDR3aa: CASSYPRTDLTFLSYNEQFF
d_gene: -
v_gene: TRBV28
abundance: -
j_gene: TRBJ2-1

CDR3nt: TGTGCCAGCAGTCCGGGGGATGAAGCTTTCTTT
CDR3aa: CASSPGDEAFF
d_gene: -
v_gene: TRBV11-1
abundance: -
j_gene: TRBJ1-1

CDR3nt: TGTGCCAATGCGGGGGGAGACGGAAACACCATATATTTT
CDR3aa: CANAGGDGNTIYF
d_gene: -
v_gene: TRBV2
abundance: -
j_gene: TRBJ1-3

CDR3nt: TGTGCCAGCAGCTTAGACGCGGTACCGATACATGAGCAGTTCTTC
CDR3aa: CASSLDAVPIHEQFF
d_gene: -
v_gene: TRBV7-9
abundance: -
j_gene: TRBJ2-1

CDR3nt: TGTGCCACCATGAGCGGGGACCAGGCGGATCAGCCCCAGCATTTT
CDR3aa: CATMSGDQADQPQHF
d_gene: -
v_gene: TRBV10-3
abundance: once
j_gene: TRBJ1-5

CDR3nt: TGTGCCAGCAGTATCGGACTAGCGGGGGGGCCAACTTCCTACAATGAGCAGTTCTTC
CDR3aa: CASSIGLAGGPTSYNEQFF
d_gene: TRBD2
v_gene: TRBV27
abundance: few
j_gene: TRBJ2-1

CDR3nt: TGTGCCAGCAGTACCCTCTTGAGGTCTTCCGGGTACGAGCAGTACTTC
CDR3aa: CASSTLLRSSGYEQYF
d_gene: -
v_gene: TRBV28
abundance: -
j_gene: TRBJ2-7

CDR3nt: TGTGCCAGCAGCTTAGATCTGACAGGGGGTTACTATGGCTACACCTTC
CDR3aa: CASSLDLTGGYYGYTF
d_gene: TRBD1
v_gene: TRBV11-2
abundance: -
j_gene: TRBJ1-2

CDR3nt: TGTGCCAGCAGTTCGGGGGTTCGAGAGCAGTACTTC
CDR3aa: CASSSGVREQYF
d_gene: -
v_gene: TRBV5-6
abundance: few
j_gene: TRBJ2-7

CDR3nt: TGTGCCAGCAGCGTAGCTGGGACAGGGGAATACGAGCAGTACTTC
CDR3aa: CASSVAGTGEYEQYF
d_gene: TRBD1
v_gene: TRBV9
abundance: -
j_gene: TRBJ2-7

CDR3nt: TGTGCCTGGAATCAGGTCGAAAAACTGTTTTTT
CDR3aa: CAWNQVEKLFF
d_gene: -
v_gene: TRBV30
abundance: few
j_gene: TRBJ1-4

CDR3nt: TGTGCCAGCAGTTTAGTGGTGAGGGATGAAGCTTTCTTT
CDR3aa: CASSLVVRDEAFF
d_gene: -
v_gene: TRBV27
abundance: -
j_gene: TRBJ1-1

CDR3nt: TGTGCCAGCAGTGACTCGACAGGGGCAGATACGCAGTATTTT
CDR3aa: CASSDSTGADTQYF
d_gene: TRBD1
v_gene: TRBV6-4
abundance: few
j_gene: TRBJ2-3

CDR3nt: TGCGCCAGCAGCCAAGGGGGACTATACAATGAGCAGTTCTTC
CDR3aa: CASSQGGLYNEQFF
d_gene: TRBD2
v_gene: TRBV4-3
abundance: -
j_gene: TRBJ2-1

CDR3nt: TGTGCCAGCAGCGCGGACAGGGCGAGGGATGGCGAGCAGTACTTC
CDR3aa: CASSADRARDGEQYF
d_gene: TRBD1
v_gene: TRBV2
abundance: -
j_gene: TRBJ2-7

CDR3nt: TGCGCCAGCAGCCGGGGGACAGGGCCCAACACTGAAGCTTTCTTT
CDR3aa: CASSRGTGPNTEAFF
d_gene: TRBD1
v_gene: TRBV4-3
abundance: -
j_gene: TRBJ1-1

CDR3nt: TGTGCCAGCGCACAGGGGCCCAGTCAGCCCCAGCATTTT
CDR3aa: CASAQGPSQPQHF
d_gene: TRBD1
v_gene: TRBV7-6
abundance: -
j_gene: TRBJ1-5

CDR3nt: TGTGCCAGCAGCTTTAGTTGGAACACCGGGGAGCTGTTTTTT
CDR3aa: CASSFSWNTGELFF
d_gene: -
v_gene: TRBV7-6
abundance: few
j_gene: TRBJ2-2

CDR3nt: TGTGCCAGCAGCCCGGACTCGACAGGGGATGAGATCTATGGCTACACCTTC
CDR3aa: CASSPDSTGDEIYGYTF
d_gene: TRBD1
v_gene: TRBV5-6
abundance: -
j_gene: TRBJ1-2

CDR3nt: TGTGCCTGGAAGATACCGCACAGGGTAGATCAGCCCCAGCATTTT
CDR3aa: CAWKIPHRVDQPQHF
d_gene: -
v_gene: TRBV30
abundance: -
j_gene: TRBJ1-5

CDR3nt: TGTGCCAGCAGTGCCTCAGGGGGCCATGGCACTGAAGCTTTCTTT
CDR3aa: CASSASGGHGTEAFF
d_gene: TRBD1
v_gene: TRBV25-1
abundance: -
j_gene: TRBJ1-1

CDR3nt: TGTGCCAGAAGCTTGGTCCGTGGCGGGATGAACACTGAAGCTTTCTTT
CDR3aa: CARSLVRGGMNTEAFF
d_gene: -
v_gene: TRBV5-3
abundance: few
j_gene: TRBJ1-1

CDR3nt: TGTGCCAGCAGCACGGGGACAGGGGGGGCTCAGCCCCAGCATTTT
CDR3aa: CASSTGTGGAQPQHF
d_gene: TRBD1
v_gene: TRBV5-6
abundance: few
j_gene: TRBJ1-5

CDR3nt: TGTGCCAGCAGGGCACGGAGACCCTCTGGGGCCAACGTCCTGACTTTC
CDR3aa: CASRARRPSGANVLTF
d_gene: -
v_gene: TRBV5-4
abundance: few
j_gene: TRBJ2-6

CDR3nt: TGTGCCTGGAGTTCACGGACAGGGGGAGATACGCAGTATTTT
CDR3aa: CAWSSRTGGDTQYF
d_gene: TRBD1
v_gene: TRBV30
abundance: -
j_gene: TRBJ2-3

CDR3nt: TGTGCCAGCAGTTACACAGGCTACGAGCAGTACTTC
CDR3aa: CASSYTGYEQYF
d_gene: -
v_gene: TRBV6-6
abundance: -
j_gene: TRBJ2-7

CDR3nt: TGTGCCAGCCACACAGGGGGCACCGTGAATGGCTACACCTTC
CDR3aa: CASHTGGTVNGYTF
d_gene: TRBD1
v_gene: TRBV27
abundance: -
j_gene: TRBJ1-2

CDR3nt: TGTGCCAGCAGTGATCGGCAGGGTAGTGGTGGGAATCAGCCCCAGCATTTT
CDR3aa: CASSDRQGSGGNQPQHF
d_gene: -
v_gene: TRBV2
abundance: few
j_gene: TRBJ1-5

CDR3nt: TGTGCCAGCAGCCCGCTCGGGACTAGTTTCTATGAGCAGTTCTTC
CDR3aa: CASSPLGTSFYEQFF
d_gene: TRBD2
v_gene: TRBV7-9
abundance: -
j_gene: TRBJ2-1

CDR3nt: TGTGCCAGCAGTTACTCGAACAGGGAGAGTAAGTTTTTCTTT
CDR3aa: CASSYSNRESKFFF
d_gene: -
v_gene: TRBV6-5
abundance: few
j_gene: TRBJ1-1

CDR3nt: TGTGCCAGTACCCCGACTTGGAACGTGAACACTGAAGCTTTCTTT
CDR3aa: CASTPTWNVNTEAFF
d_gene: -
v_gene: TRBV19
abundance: once
j_gene: TRBJ1-1

CDR3nt: TGTGCCAGCAGCTCCGAGACAGGTCGGGTGGGCTACACCTTC
CDR3aa: CASSSETGRVGYTF
d_gene: -
v_gene: TRBV5-6
abundance: -
j_gene: TRBJ1-2

CDR3nt: TGCGCCAGCAGCCAGTATGCTCTAGCGGGGGGCCCTGATACGCAGTATTTT
CDR3aa: CASSQYALAGGPDTQYF
d_gene: TRBD2
v_gene: TRBV4-3
abundance: -
j_gene: TRBJ2-3

CDR3nt: TGTGCCAGCAGCGTAGGAGGGGGTCAATGGACTAATGAAAAACTGTTTTTT
CDR3aa: CASSVGGGQWTNEKLFF
d_gene: -
v_gene: TRBV9
abundance: -
j_gene: TRBJ1-4

CDR3nt: TGTGCCAGTAGACTCGACAGCGCTTCTGGAAACACCATATATTTT
CDR3aa: CASRLDSASGNTIYF
d_gene: -
v_gene: TRBV19
abundance: -
j_gene: TRBJ1-3

CDR3nt: TGTGCCAGCAGTACGACTGACAGGTCCTTATTCTTTGATGCCTACGAGCAGTACTTC
CDR3aa: CASSTTDRSLFFDAYEQYF
d_gene: -
v_gene: TRBV28
abundance: -
j_gene: TRBJ2-7